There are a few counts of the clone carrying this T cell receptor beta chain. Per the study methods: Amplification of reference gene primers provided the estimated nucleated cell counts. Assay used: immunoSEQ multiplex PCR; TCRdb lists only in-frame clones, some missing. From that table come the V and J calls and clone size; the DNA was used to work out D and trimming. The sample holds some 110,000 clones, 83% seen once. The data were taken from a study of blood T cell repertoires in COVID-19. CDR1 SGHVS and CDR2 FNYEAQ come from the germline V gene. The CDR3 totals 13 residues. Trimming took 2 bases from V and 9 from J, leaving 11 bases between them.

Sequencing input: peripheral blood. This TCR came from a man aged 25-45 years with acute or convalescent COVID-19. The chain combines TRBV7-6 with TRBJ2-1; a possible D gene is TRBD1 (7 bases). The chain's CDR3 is CASSLSGGLEQFF. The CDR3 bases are TGTGCCAGCAGCTTATCAGGGGGGCTTGAGCAGTTCTTC.